This T cell receptor (beta chain) was sequenced for a study of CD8+ T cells in alopecia areata. Markers including CD4, CD8alpha, NKG2D and NKG2ACE guided sorting of pooled cutaneous lymph node cells. This CDR3 is 16 amino acids long. The V gene end was trimmed by 0 bases and the J gene end by 0 bases; junction bases not matched to a gene: 4. CDR1 is NNHDY and CDR2 is SYVADS in the germline V gene. As regards this clone: Gene names follow the mouse nomenclature. Read data end 4 residues before the CDR3 end; the end is taken from the germline J gene.

As the sequencing template, cDNA was produced by extracting RNA and reverse transcribing it. The protocol was immunoSEQ multiplex PCR, while the TCRdb copy is restricted to in-frame clones and leaves out a portion. The sample shows 290,000 or so clones, none of them appearing just once. What was sequenced was CD4+ T cells sorted from a lymph node. The receptor was isolated from a C3H/HeJ mouse with alopecia areata. The strain's MHC: H2-k. The chain is built from TRBV13-3 and TRBJ2-3; 7 bases align to TRBD2. CDR3 sequence: CASSDGGGSSAETLYF. The CDR3 DNA, read in part, is TGTGCCAGCAGTGATGGGGGGGGATCTAGTGCAGAA.